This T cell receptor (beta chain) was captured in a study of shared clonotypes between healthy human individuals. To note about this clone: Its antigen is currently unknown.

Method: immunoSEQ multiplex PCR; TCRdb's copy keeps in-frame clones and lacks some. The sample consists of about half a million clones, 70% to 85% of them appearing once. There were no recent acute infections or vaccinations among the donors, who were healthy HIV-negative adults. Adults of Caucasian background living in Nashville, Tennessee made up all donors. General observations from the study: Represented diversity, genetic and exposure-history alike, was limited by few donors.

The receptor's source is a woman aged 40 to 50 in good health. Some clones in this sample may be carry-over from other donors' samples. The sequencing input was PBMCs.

The CDR3 loop reads CASSETTGVTQYF. CDR3 in DNA: TGCGCCAGCAGTGAAACGACAGGGGTGACCCAGTACTTC. The chain is built from TRBV10-1 and TRBJ2-5; TRBD1 agrees at 8 bases. Germline V CDR1 and CDR2: WNHNN, SYGVQD (reference sequence). Trimming removed 3 bases from V and 7 bases from J; junction bases left unmatched: 4. There are 13 residues in the CDR3.